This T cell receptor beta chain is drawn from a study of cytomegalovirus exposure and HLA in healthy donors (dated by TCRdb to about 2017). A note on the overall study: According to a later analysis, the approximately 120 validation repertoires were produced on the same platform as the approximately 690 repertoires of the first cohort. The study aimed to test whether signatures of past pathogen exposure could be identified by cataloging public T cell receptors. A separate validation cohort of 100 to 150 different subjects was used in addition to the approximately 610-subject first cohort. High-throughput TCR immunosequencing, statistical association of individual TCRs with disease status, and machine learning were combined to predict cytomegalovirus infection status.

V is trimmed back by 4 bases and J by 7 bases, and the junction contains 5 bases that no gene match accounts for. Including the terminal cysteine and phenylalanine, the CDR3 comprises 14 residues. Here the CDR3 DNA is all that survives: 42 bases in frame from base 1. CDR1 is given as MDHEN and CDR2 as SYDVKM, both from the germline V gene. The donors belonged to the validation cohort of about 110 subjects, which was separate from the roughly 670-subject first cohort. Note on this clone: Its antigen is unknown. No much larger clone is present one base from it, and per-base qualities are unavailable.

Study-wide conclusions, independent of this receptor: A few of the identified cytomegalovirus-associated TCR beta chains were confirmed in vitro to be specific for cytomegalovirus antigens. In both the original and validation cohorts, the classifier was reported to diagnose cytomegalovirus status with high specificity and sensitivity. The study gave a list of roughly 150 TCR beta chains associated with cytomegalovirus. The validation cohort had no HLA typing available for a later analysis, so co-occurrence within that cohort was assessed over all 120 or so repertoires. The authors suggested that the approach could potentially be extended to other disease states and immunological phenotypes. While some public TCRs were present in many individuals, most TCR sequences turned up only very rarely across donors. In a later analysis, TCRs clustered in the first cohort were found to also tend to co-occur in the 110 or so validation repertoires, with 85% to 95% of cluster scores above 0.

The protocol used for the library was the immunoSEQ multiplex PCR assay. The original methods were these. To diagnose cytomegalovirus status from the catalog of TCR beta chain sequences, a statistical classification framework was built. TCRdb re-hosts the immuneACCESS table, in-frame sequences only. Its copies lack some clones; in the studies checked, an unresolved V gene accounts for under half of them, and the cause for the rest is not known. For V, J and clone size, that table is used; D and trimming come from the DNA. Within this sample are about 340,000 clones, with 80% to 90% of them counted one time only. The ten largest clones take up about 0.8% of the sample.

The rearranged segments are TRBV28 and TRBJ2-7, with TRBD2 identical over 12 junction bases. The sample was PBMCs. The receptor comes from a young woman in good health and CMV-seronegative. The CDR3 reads CASSYLAGGSEQYF. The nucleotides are TGTGCCAGCAGTTACCTAGCGGGAGGGTCTGAGCAGTACTTC. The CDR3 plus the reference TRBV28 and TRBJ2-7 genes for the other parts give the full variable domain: DVKVTQSSRYLVKRTGEKVFLECVQDMDHENMFWYRQDPGLGLRLIYFSYDVKMKEKGDIPEGYSVSREKKERFSLILESASTNQTSMYLCASSYLAGGSEQYFGPGTRLTVT.